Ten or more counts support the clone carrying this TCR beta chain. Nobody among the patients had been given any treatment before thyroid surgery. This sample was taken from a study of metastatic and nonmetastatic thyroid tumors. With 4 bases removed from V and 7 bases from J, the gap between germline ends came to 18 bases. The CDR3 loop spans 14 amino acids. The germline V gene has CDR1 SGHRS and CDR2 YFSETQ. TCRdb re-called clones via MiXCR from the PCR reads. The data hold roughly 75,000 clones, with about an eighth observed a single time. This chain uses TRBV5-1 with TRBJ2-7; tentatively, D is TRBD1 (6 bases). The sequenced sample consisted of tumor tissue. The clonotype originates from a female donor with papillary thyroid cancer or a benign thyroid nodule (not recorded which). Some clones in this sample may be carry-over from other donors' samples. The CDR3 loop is CASSRDIGGVEQYF. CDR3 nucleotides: TGCGCCAGCAGCAGGGACATAGGGGGAGTAGAGCAGTACTTC.